The 27 T cell receptor beta chains listed next were all sequenced from one sample in a study of cytotoxic CD8 clonotypes in ibrutinib-treated CLL. Produced via immunoSEQ multiplex PCR; TCRdb's table is partial and in-frame only. The table records roughly 160,000 clones, roughly 80% of them present only once. The sample was PBMCs, taken after 12 months of ibrutinib treatment. Receptors were obtained from a human donor with chronic lymphocytic leukemia.

The V gene is TRBV4-3, the J gene TRBJ2-4; maybe TRBD1 (6 bases). V lost 0 bases and J 6 bases, leaving 12 bases between the germline ends. This CDR3 spans 15 amino acids. Germline V lookup: CDR1 LGHNA, CDR2 YSLEER. As DNA, the CDR3 is TGCGCCAGCAGCCAAGATAACAGGGACGGAAACATTCAGTACTTC. Residues: CASSQDNRDGNIQYF.

The chain employs TRBV28 and TRBJ2-6; 7 bases fit TRBD1. Germline CDR1 and CDR2: MDHEN and SYDVKM. The ends lost 8 bases at V and 2 bases at J; junction bases unmatched: 6. The CDR3 contains 15 residues. In nucleotides, the CDR3 is TGTGCCAGCGGATCCCAGGGGGCTGGGGCCAACGTCCTGACTTTC. This encodes CASGSQGAGANVLTF.

The gene calls are TRBV5-4 and TRBJ2-7, with 10 positions matching TRBD2. J was trimmed by 2 bases and V by 4 bases; bases with no gene match: 9. Germline V lookup: CDR1 SGHNT, CDR2 YYREEE (reference sequence). The CDR3 runs to 16 residues. This CDR3 reads CASSQGAGGPTYEQYF. CDR3 nucleotide sequence: TGTGCCAGCAGCCAGGGAGCGGGAGGGCCGACCTACGAGCAGTACTTC.

V is TRBV7-2 and J is TRBJ1-4; 10 bases map to TRBD1. After removal of 3 bases from V and 0 bases from J, the junction contained 1 base not matched to a gene. The CDR3 sequence is 16 residues long. Germline V lookup: CDR1 SGHTA, CDR2 FQGNSA. Written as DNA, the CDR3 is TGTGCCAGCAGCTTGGGACAGGGGACAACTAATGAAAAACTGTTTTTT. Its translation is CASSLGQGTTNEKLFF. Full variable domain (rest looked up from reference TRBV7-2 and TRBJ1-4): GAGVSQSPSNKVTEKGKDVELRCDPISGHTALYWYRQSLGQGLEFLIYFQGNSAPDKSGLPSDRFSAERTGGSVSTLTIQRTQQEDSAVYLCASSLGQGTTNEKLFFGSGTQLSVL.

The rearrangement joins TRBV18 to TRBJ1-5; a weak D match, TRBD1 (5 bases). CDR3 length: 15 residues. The germline gives CDR1 KGHSH, CDR2 LQKENI. Trimming took off 0 bases at V and 6 bases at J, with 12 bases between the two ends. The CDR3 nucleotides read TGTGCCAGCTCACCACCGGGCGGCGGGGCTCAGCCCCAGCATTTT. It specifies CASSPPGGGAQPQHF. Full variable domain (rest looked up from reference TRBV18 and TRBJ1-5): NAGVMQNPRHLVRRRGQEARLRCSPMKGHSHVYWYRQLPEEGLKFMVYLQKENIIDESGMPKERFSAEFPKEGPSILRIQQVVRGDSAAYFCASSPPGGGAQPQHFGDGTRLSIL.

This sequence joins TRBV4-1 and TRBJ2-3, with 9 bases aligning to TRBD1. CDR1 MGHRA and CDR2 YSYEKL come from the germline V gene. The CDR3 runs 17 residues. V lost 3 bases to trimming and J lost 0 bases; unmatched junction nucleotides: 7. CDR3 in DNA: TGCGCCAGCAGCCAGGATGCCGGGACAGGGAGCACAGATACGCAGTATTTT. Amino acid sequence: CASSQDAGTGSTDTQYF.

The V gene is TRBV2, the J gene TRBJ2-1; D could derive from TRBD1 or TRBD2 (6 bases each). Trimming cost V 3 bases and J 7 bases, with 19 bases left between them. Per the germline V gene, CDR1 is SNHLY and CDR2 is FYNNEI. The CDR3 contains 16 residues. CDR3 in amino acids: CASSERGHISKNEQFF. CDR3 coding DNA: TGTGCCAGCAGTGAGCGGGGACATATCTCTAAAAATGAGCAGTTCTTC.

This clone is a singleton in its sample. This chain joins TRBV6-5 and TRBJ2-7; D is perhaps TRBD1 (6 bases). V gave up 0 bases and J gave up 4 bases, with 13 bases separating them. The CDR3 is 15 amino acids. Germline-derived CDR1 and CDR2 are MNHEY and SVGAGI. The CDR3 DNA is TGTGCCAGCAGTTACTCGACTGGGGGCGGTTACGAGCAGTACTTC. Translation: CASSYSTGGGYEQYF.

The chain recombines TRBV7-9 with TRBJ2-5; 7 bases align to TRBD2. Germline V CDR1 and CDR2: SEHNR, FQNEAQ (reference sequence). V dropped 1 base and J dropped 2; count of bases not matched to a gene: 7. The CDR3 runs 16 residues. This CDR3 reads CASSLGRASGQETQYF. The CDR3 DNA follows: TGTGCCAGCAGCTTAGGCCGGGCTAGCGGTCAAGAGACCCAGTACTTC. Variable domain in full (rest from reference TRBV7-9 and TRBJ2-5): DTGVSQNPRHKITKRGQNVTFRCDPISEHNRLYWYRQTLGQGPEFLTYFQNEAQLEKSRLLSDRFSAERPKGSFSTLEIQRTEQGDSAMYLCASSLGRASGQETQYFGPGTRLLVL.

V usage is TRBV28 and J usage is TRBJ2-1; D not resolved. Germline lookup yields CDR1 MDHEN and CDR2 SYDVKM. The CDR3 length is 14 residues. V shed 5 bases and J shed 8 bases, with 16 bases lying between them. The CDR3 is CASSQTNPFDEQFF. DNA of the CDR3: TGTGCCAGCAGTCAAACTAATCCGTTCGATGAGCAGTTCTTC.

This clone has a count of ten or more. This chain uses TRBV7-2 with TRBJ2-7; D possibly uses TRBD1 or TRBD2 (7 bases each). The V gene's germline CDR1 is SGHTA and CDR2 FQGNSA. Trimming took off 7 bases at V and 0 bases at J, with 19 bases between the two ends. This CDR3 is built from 16 residues. DNA of the CDR3: TGTGCCAGCATCCAGGGGGGGCGGGCCCCCTCCTACGAGCAGTACTTC. This codes for CASIQGGRAPSYEQYF.

The genes are TRBV6-5 and TRBJ2-1; D is unclear. Germline CDR1 and CDR2: MNHEY and SVGAGI. The CDR3 is 11 residues long. V lost 10 bases, J lost 6 bases, and 10 bases lay in between. The CDR3 nucleotides are TGTGCCACCCTTGTTTCCAATGAGCAGTTCTTC. Translation: CATLVSNEQFF.

V gene TRBV28 combines with J gene TRBJ1-2, with 8 positions matching TRBD1. The CDR3 is made up of 13 amino acids. Germline trimming cut 6 bases from V and 4 bases from J; bases unmatched to any gene: 4. The V gene's germline CDR1 is MDHEN and CDR2 SYDVKM. CDR3 region: CASRAGTGYGYTF. The CDR3 region has the DNA TGTGCCAGCAGGGCCGGGACAGGCTATGGCTACACCTTC.

This chain links TRBV19 with TRBJ2-3, with D possibly matching TRBD2 (6 bases). The CDR3 spans 14 residues. CDR1 LNHDA and CDR2 SQIVND come from the germline V gene (reference sequence). Trimming took off 6 bases at V and 8 bases at J, with 18 bases between the two ends. CDR3 DNA: TGTGCCAGTAGAGTCGACGGGAGCACTAGTACGCAGTATTTT. This gives the protein CASRVDGSTSTQYF.

The V call is TRBV5-5, the J call TRBJ2-6; TRBD1 matches 10 bases. The CDR3 length is 16 residues. CDR1 is SGHKS and CDR2 is YYEKEE in the germline V gene (reference sequence). Trimming took 3 bases from V and 0 from J; bases not matched to a gene: 0. CDR3 nucleotides: TGTGCCAGCAGCTGGACAGGGGGCTCTGGGGCCAACGTCCTGACTTTC. Translation gives CASSWTGGSGANVLTF.

As regards this clone: Other DNA variants within this sample encode the same CDR3. The V and J genes are TRBV20-1 and TRBJ1-4; D unclear. Trimming cost V 1 base and J 7 bases, with 1 base left between them. CDR3 size: 10 residues. Germline CDR1 is DFQATT and CDR2 is SNEGSKA (reference sequence). In DNA form, the CDR3 reads TGCAGTGCTAGAGGTGAAAAACTGTTTTTT. Residues: CSARGEKLFF.

This clone appeared a few times. The chain employs TRBV7-9 and TRBJ1-2, with no clear D. V was shortened by 4 bases and J by 4 bases, with 10 bases between the two germline ends. CDR3 length equals 13 residues. Germline CDR1 and CDR2: SEHNR and FQNEAQ (reference sequence). CDR3 sequence: CASSWVDGYGYTF. The CDR3 bases are TGTGCCAGCAGCTGGGTGGACGGCTATGGCTACACCTTC.

This chain connects TRBV28 to TRBJ1-4; D perhaps matches TRBD1 (5 bases). Trimming took 3 bases from V and 7 from J, leaving 9 bases between them. CDR1 is MDHEN and CDR2 is SYDVKM in the germline V gene. CDR3 length equals 13 residues. CDR3 loop: CASSLGGSEKLFF. Written as DNA, the CDR3 is TGTGCCAGCAGTTTGGGGGGTAGTGAAAAACTGTTTTTT.

The chain is built from TRBV30 and TRBJ1-2; D unresolved. The CDR3 covers 15 residues. V shed 2 bases and J shed 5 bases, with 18 bases lying between them. Looked up from germline, CDR1 is GTSNPN and CDR2 is SVGIG (reference sequence). CDR3 in amino acids: CAWSFPPEGRYGYTF. The CDR3 region has the DNA TGTGCCTGGAGTTTTCCCCCCGAGGGAAGATATGGCTACACCTTC.

This clone was picked up a small number of times. V is TRBV7-2 and J is TRBJ1-6; 7 bases fit TRBD1. V lost 7 bases and J lost 11; bases outside the gene matches: 8. The germline V gene encodes CDR1 SGHTA and CDR2 FQGNSA. CDR3 size: 13 residues. CDR3 residues: CASTRNRGAPLHF. DNA of the CDR3: TGTGCCAGCACCCGGAACAGGGGTGCACCCCTCCACTTT.

As regards this clone: One end of the junction varies from germline; a read error may be responsible. The rearrangement links TRBV4-1 to TRBJ2-3; D remains unclear. Germline V gene sequence: CDR1 MGHRA, CDR2 YSYEKL. The CDR3 is 12 amino acids. This CDR3 is CASSRGPDTQYF. Written as DNA, the CDR3 is TGCGCCAGCAGCCGAGGACCAGACACGCAGTATTTT.

The rearrangement links TRBV6-5 to TRBJ1-2; D is unresolved. V was shortened by 2 bases and J by 5 bases, with 12 bases between the two germline ends. This CDR3 has 14 amino acids. Germline V gene sequence: CDR1 MNHEY, CDR2 SVGAGI. Here the CDR3 DNA reads TGTGCCAGCAGTTACGGTGGCAAAGGGTATGGCTACACCTTC. This codes for CASSYGGKGYGYTF.

This clone was recorded a few times. The V and J genes are TRBV4-1 and TRBJ2-4; a possible D gene is TRBD1 (6 bases). This CDR3 contains 15 residues. Germline CDR1 is MGHRA and CDR2 is YSYEKL. Trimming took off 4 bases at V and 5 bases at J, with 15 bases between the two ends. The CDR3: CASSRLNEGENIQYF. CDR3 sequence (DNA): TGCGCCAGCAGCCGCCTCAACGAGGGGGAAAACATTCAGTACTTC.

Regarding this clone: The sample holds other DNA sequences that translate to the same CDR3. J is TRBJ2-1 and V is TRBV20-1, with D hard to call. Trimming stripped 5 bases from V and 2 bases from J, with 1 base between. The germline V gene encodes CDR1 DFQATT and CDR2 SNEGSKA (reference sequence). The CDR3 covers 10 residues. The CDR3 spells CSAAYNEQFF. As DNA, the CDR3 is TGCAGTGCTGCCTACAATGAGCAGTTCTTC.

The rearrangement joins TRBV28 to TRBJ1-1, with 7 bases lining up with TRBD1. CDR3 length equals 11 residues. In germline, CDR1 is MDHEN, CDR2 SYDVKM. The J segment lost 6 bases and the V segment lost 8 bases, leaving 3 bases of the junction unmatched. The CDR3 here is CASRTGAEAFF. In DNA, the CDR3 is TGTGCCAGCCGTACAGGGGCTGAAGCTTTCTTT.

V is TRBV28 and J is TRBJ1-5; TRBD1 matches 7 bases. This CDR3 contains 18 residues. Looked up from germline, CDR1 is MDHEN and CDR2 is SYDVKM. J gave up 0 bases and V 2 bases, and 10 bases lay outside the gene matches. The CDR3 coding sequence is TGTGCCAGCAGTTTACTCGGCAGGGGGATCTATAGCAATCAGCCCCAGCATTTT. Its translation is CASSLLGRGIYSNQPQHF. The whole variable domain, filled in from reference TRBV28 and TRBJ1-5, reads DVKVTQSSRYLVKRTGEKVFLECVQDMDHENMFWYRQDPGLGLRLIYFSYDVKMKEKGDIPEGYSVSREKKERFSLILESASTNQTSMYLCASSLLGRGIYSNQPQHFGDGTRLSIL.

Notes on this clone: Distinct nucleotide sequences in the sample also encode this CDR3. The chain employs TRBV20-1 and TRBJ1-2; D gene uncertain. The CDR3 loop spans 11 amino acids. Trimming stripped 3 bases from V and 2 bases from J, with 4 bases between. CDR1 and CDR2 from the germline V gene are DFQATT and SNEGSKA (reference sequence). This CDR3 is CSASRNYGYTF. The CDR3 DNA is TGCAGTGCTAGCCGCAACTATGGCTACACCTTC.